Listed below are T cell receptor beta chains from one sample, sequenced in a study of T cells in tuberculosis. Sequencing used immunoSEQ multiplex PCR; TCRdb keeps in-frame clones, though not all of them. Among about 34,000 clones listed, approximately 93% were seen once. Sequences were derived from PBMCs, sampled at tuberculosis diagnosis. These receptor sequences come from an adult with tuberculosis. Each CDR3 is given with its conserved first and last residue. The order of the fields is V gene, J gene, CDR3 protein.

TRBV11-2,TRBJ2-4,CASSLERFWTKEENIQYF
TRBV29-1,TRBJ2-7,CSVGGALSEQYF
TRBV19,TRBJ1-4,CATRRSQNEKLFF
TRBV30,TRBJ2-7,CAWSPGQGSYEQYF
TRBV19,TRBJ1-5,CASSIEGVQPQHF
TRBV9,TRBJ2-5,CASSPTTGADYETQYF
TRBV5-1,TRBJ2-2,CASSLRGQGPGGELFF
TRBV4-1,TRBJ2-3,CASSSVGLSTDTQYF
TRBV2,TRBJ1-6,CASRVQGSNSPLHF
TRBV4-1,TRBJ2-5,CASSHPPAAQETQYF
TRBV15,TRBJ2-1,CATSRAGDTEQFF
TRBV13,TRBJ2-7,CASSSGTSGSYEQYF
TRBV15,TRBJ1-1,CATSRDVQGHTEAFF
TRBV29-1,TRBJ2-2,CSVDDSDTGELFF
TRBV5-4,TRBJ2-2,CASRERLAGDTGELFF
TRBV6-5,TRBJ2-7,CASSSPLGGGSYEQYF
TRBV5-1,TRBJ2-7,CASSFQRGPSYEQYF
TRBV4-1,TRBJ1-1,CASSHPLAMNTEAFF
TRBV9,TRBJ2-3,CASGTSGSTDTQYF
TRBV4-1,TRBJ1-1,CASSQTEGAEAFF
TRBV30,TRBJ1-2,CAWSDREDYGYTF
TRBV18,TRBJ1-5,CASSSSGTGLYQPQHF
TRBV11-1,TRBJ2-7,CASSLGGQGHYEQYF
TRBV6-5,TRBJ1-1,CASSYDREKAFF
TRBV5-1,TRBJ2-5,CASSWSGDQETQYF
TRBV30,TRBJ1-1,CAVVARMNTEAFF
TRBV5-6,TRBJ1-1,CASSSDPGQVSKAFF
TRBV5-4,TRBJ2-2,CASSLASGRSGGELFF
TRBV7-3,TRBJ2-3,CASSLKAGGPQRDTQYF
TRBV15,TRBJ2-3,CATSRVTGSTDTQYF
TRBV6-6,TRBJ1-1,CASSLAGTEAFF
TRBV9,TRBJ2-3,CASSAISGVFADTQYF
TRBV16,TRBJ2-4,CASLGAENIQYF